The rows below give T cell receptor beta chains drawn from one sample of a study of OX40 agonist ivuxolimab in advanced cancers. Measured with immunoSEQ multiplex PCR; TCRdb has only the in-frame clones, and not every one. The table includes under 70,000 clones, about 85% detected once. The material was CD4+ or CD8+ T cells sorted from blood, obtained in a trial of the OX40 agonist ivuxolimab. These receptors originate from an adult with an advanced solid tumor such as melanoma, head and neck, liver or kidney cancer. Each CDR3 is given with its conserved first and last residue. The order of the fields is J gene, D gene, clone size, V gene, CDR3 DNA, CDR3 protein. A D gene is named only where the DNA matches it firmly. Clone size is given for some rows only: seen once, a few or many times, or a class if the clone is expanded.

j_gene: TRBJ2-3; d_gene: TRBD2; abundance: once; v_gene: TRBV7-2; CDR3nt: TGTGCCAGCAGCCCGGGAGGGGATACGCAGTATTTT; CDR3aa: CASSPGGDTQYF
j_gene: TRBJ1-2; d_gene: TRBD1; abundance: -; v_gene: TRBV19; CDR3nt: TGTGCCAGTAGACAGGGGAACTATGGCTACACCTTC; CDR3aa: CASRQGNYGYTF
j_gene: TRBJ2-5; d_gene: -; abundance: -; v_gene: TRBV25-1; CDR3nt: TGTGCCAGCAGTGAAGCAGGTTTCCAAGAGACCCAGTACTTC; CDR3aa: CASSEAGFQETQYF
j_gene: TRBJ1-5; d_gene: -; abundance: -; v_gene: TRBV19; CDR3nt: TGTGCCAGTAGTATAAGCGGTCAGCCCCAGCATTTT; CDR3aa: CASSISGQPQHF
j_gene: TRBJ1-3; d_gene: -; abundance: once; v_gene: TRBV6-5; CDR3nt: TGTGCCAGCAGAACAGGGTTCTCTGGAAACACCATATATTTT; CDR3aa: CASRTGFSGNTIYF
j_gene: TRBJ1-1; d_gene: -; abundance: -; v_gene: TRBV18; CDR3nt: TGTGCCAGCTCACCATCCCCCGAGGCTGAAGCTTTCTTT; CDR3aa: CASSPSPEAEAFF
j_gene: TRBJ2-1; d_gene: -; abundance: once; v_gene: TRBV25-1; CDR3nt: TGTGCCAGCAGTGAATATATTCGGGACTCCACGCAGTTCTTC; CDR3aa: CASSEYIRDSTQFF
j_gene: TRBJ2-1; d_gene: -; abundance: -; v_gene: TRBV12-5; CDR3nt: TGTGCTAGTGGTCCCGCAACGGGGGTCGAGCAGTTCTTC; CDR3aa: CASGPATGVEQFF
j_gene: TRBJ2-7; d_gene: -; abundance: -; v_gene: TRBV28; CDR3nt: TGTGCCAGCAGTCCGGAATCGCTGGGCTCCTACGAGCAGTACTTC; CDR3aa: CASSPESLGSYEQYF
j_gene: TRBJ2-6; d_gene: -; abundance: -; v_gene: TRBV5-4; CDR3nt: TGTGCCAGCAGCTTGCTGAACTCTGGGGCCAACGTCCTGACTTTC; CDR3aa: CASSLLNSGANVLTF
j_gene: TRBJ2-5; d_gene: -; abundance: -; v_gene: TRBV27; CDR3nt: TGTGCCAGCAGTTTTGGGGATGGAGAGACCCAGTACTTC; CDR3aa: CASSFGDGETQYF
j_gene: TRBJ2-2; d_gene: -; abundance: -; v_gene: TRBV11-3; CDR3nt: TGTGCCAGCAGCTCCTTTATTGGCGGGGAGCTGTTTTTT; CDR3aa: CASSSFIGGELFF
j_gene: TRBJ2-5; d_gene: TRBD1; abundance: -; v_gene: TRBV25-1; CDR3nt: TGTGCCAGCAGTGCCCCAGGGGGAGAGACCCAGTACTTC; CDR3aa: CASSAPGGETQYF
j_gene: TRBJ2-3; d_gene: TRBD2; abundance: -; v_gene: TRBV7-9; CDR3nt: TGTGCCAGCACCACAGCGGGAAGCACAGATACGCAGTATTTT; CDR3aa: CASTTAGSTDTQYF
j_gene: TRBJ1-5; d_gene: -; abundance: -; v_gene: TRBV18; CDR3nt: TGTGCCAGCTCGAGGGAAGGGAGCAATCAGCCCCAGCATTTT; CDR3aa: CASSREGSNQPQHF
j_gene: TRBJ1-1; d_gene: -; abundance: -; v_gene: TRBV5-5; CDR3nt: TGTGCCAGCAGCCCGGGGGGGAACACTGAAGCTTTCTTT; CDR3aa: CASSPGGNTEAFF
j_gene: TRBJ2-3; d_gene: -; abundance: -; v_gene: TRBV20-1; CDR3nt: TGCAGTGCTAGACCCACAGATACGCAGTATTTT; CDR3aa: CSARPTDTQYF
j_gene: TRBJ1-1; d_gene: TRBD1; abundance: -; v_gene: TRBV9; CDR3nt: TGTGCCAGCAGCCCTCGGACAGGGGACCCTGAAGCTTTCTTT; CDR3aa: CASSPRTGDPEAFF
j_gene: TRBJ2-7; d_gene: TRBD1; abundance: -; v_gene: TRBV27; CDR3nt: TGTGCCAGCAGTTGGGCCGGGACAGGGAAGGTTTTTAGCGAGCAGTACTTC; CDR3aa: CASSWAGTGKVFSEQYF
j_gene: TRBJ2-2; d_gene: -; abundance: -; v_gene: TRBV28; CDR3nt: TGTGCCAGCAGGCGTAGCGGAGGTGCGAACACCGGGGAGCTGTTTTTT; CDR3aa: CASRRSGGANTGELFF
j_gene: TRBJ1-5; d_gene: -; abundance: -; v_gene: TRBV6-1; CDR3nt: TGTGCCAGCAGTGAAGGTTCCGGTGGGGAAGAGCCCCAGCATTTT; CDR3aa: CASSEGSGGEEPQHF
j_gene: TRBJ2-7; d_gene: -; abundance: -; v_gene: TRBV11-2; CDR3nt: TGTGCCAGCAGCTTAGATCTAATGGAGGCCCACGAGCAGTACTTC; CDR3aa: CASSLDLMEAHEQYF
j_gene: TRBJ2-2; d_gene: -; abundance: -; v_gene: TRBV27; CDR3nt: TGTGCCAGCAGTTCACCTGGGGCCGGGGAGCTGTTTTTT; CDR3aa: CASSSPGAGELFF
j_gene: TRBJ1-5; d_gene: -; abundance: -; v_gene: TRBV5-4; CDR3nt: TGTGCCAGCAGCTTTGCTTCTCGCAGGGGCGGCGGAGGCAATCAGCCCCAGCATTTT; CDR3aa: CASSFASRRGGGGNQPQHF
j_gene: TRBJ2-1; d_gene: -; abundance: -; v_gene: TRBV5-1; CDR3nt: TGCGCCAGCAGCTTGGTTGGTGGGTCCTACAATGAGCAGTTCTTC; CDR3aa: CASSLVGGSYNEQFF
j_gene: TRBJ2-1; d_gene: -; abundance: -; v_gene: TRBV30; CDR3nt: TGTGCCTGGAGTTGGATGAATGAGCAGTTCTTC; CDR3aa: CAWSWMNEQFF
j_gene: TRBJ2-3; d_gene: -; abundance: -; v_gene: TRBV28; CDR3nt: TGTGCCATCTCTCCTGTAGGACGGACTACAGATACGCAGTATTTT; CDR3aa: CAISPVGRTTDTQYF
j_gene: TRBJ2-1; d_gene: -; abundance: -; v_gene: TRBV7-9; CDR3nt: TGTGCCAGCAGCTTAGGTAACTACAATGAGCAGTTCTTC; CDR3aa: CASSLGNYNEQFF
j_gene: TRBJ1-3; d_gene: -; abundance: -; v_gene: TRBV2; CDR3nt: TGTGCCAACCGGGACGGTGGAAACACCATATATTTT; CDR3aa: CANRDGGNTIYF
j_gene: TRBJ2-4; d_gene: -; abundance: -; v_gene: TRBV27; CDR3nt: TGTGCCAGCAGTCAAAAGACAGGTTCCCGTCGTCAGTACTTC; CDR3aa: CASSQKTGSRRQYF
j_gene: TRBJ1-1; d_gene: -; abundance: -; v_gene: TRBV28; CDR3nt: TGTGCCAGCACCTTAGGGGACGCCGGAGCTTTCTTT; CDR3aa: CASTLGDAGAFF
j_gene: TRBJ2-3; d_gene: -; abundance: -; v_gene: TRBV29-1; CDR3nt: TGCAGCGTTACACCAGGGTTCGTGCCAGATACGCAGTATTTT; CDR3aa: CSVTPGFVPDTQYF
j_gene: TRBJ2-3; d_gene: TRBD1; abundance: once; v_gene: TRBV28; CDR3nt: TGTGCCAGCAGTTTACCCAAGGGGGCCCGAGATACGCAGTATTTT; CDR3aa: CASSLPKGARDTQYF
j_gene: TRBJ2-7; d_gene: -; abundance: -; v_gene: TRBV5-5; CDR3nt: TGTGCCAGCAGCTTGCAGGGGACCTACGAGCAGTACTTC; CDR3aa: CASSLQGTYEQYF
j_gene: TRBJ2-3; d_gene: -; abundance: -; v_gene: TRBV4-1; CDR3nt: TGCGCCAGCAGCCAGGCGGGTGTGACAGCAGATACGCAGTATTTT; CDR3aa: CASSQAGVTADTQYF
j_gene: TRBJ1-4; d_gene: -; abundance: -; v_gene: TRBV7-9; CDR3nt: TGTGCCAGCAGCTTCTGGACCCCGGCGAGTGAAAAACTGCTTTTT; CDR3aa: CASSFWTPASEKLLF
j_gene: TRBJ2-6; d_gene: TRBD2; abundance: -; v_gene: TRBV29-1; CDR3nt: TGCAGCGTTGAAGGGGGAGGGGTCTCTGGGGCCAACGTCCTGACTTTC; CDR3aa: CSVEGGGVSGANVLTF
j_gene: TRBJ1-2; d_gene: TRBD1; abundance: -; v_gene: TRBV6-4; CDR3nt: TGTGCCAGCGACCCCGTCGACAGGGCTAACTATGGCTACACCTTC; CDR3aa: CASDPVDRANYGYTF
j_gene: TRBJ1-2; d_gene: -; abundance: -; v_gene: TRBV7-2; CDR3nt: TGTGCCAGCAGCTTATGGAGTCATGGCTACACCTTC; CDR3aa: CASSLWSHGYTF
j_gene: TRBJ1-6; d_gene: -; abundance: -; v_gene: TRBV13; CDR3nt: TGTGCCAGCAGCATCAGCGGGACTTATAATTCACCCCTCCACTTT; CDR3aa: CASSISGTYNSPLHF
j_gene: TRBJ1-2; d_gene: -; abundance: few; v_gene: TRBV27; CDR3nt: TGTGCCAGCAGGGACAGCGACTTCTATGGCTACACCTTC; CDR3aa: CASRDSDFYGYTF
j_gene: TRBJ2-3; d_gene: -; abundance: -; v_gene: TRBV13; CDR3nt: TGTGCCAGCAGAAGATCGGATACGCAGTATTTT; CDR3aa: CASRRSDTQYF
j_gene: TRBJ2-7; d_gene: TRBD2; abundance: -; v_gene: TRBV5-6; CDR3nt: TGTGCCAGCAGCTGGCAAAATAGGCTAGCGGGAAGGTCCCGCGAGCAGTACTTC; CDR3aa: CASSWQNRLAGRSREQYF
j_gene: TRBJ2-7; d_gene: -; abundance: -; v_gene: TRBV5-6; CDR3nt: TGTGCCAGCAGCTCGATGCACGAGCAGTACTTC; CDR3aa: CASSSMHEQYF
j_gene: TRBJ1-2; d_gene: -; abundance: -; v_gene: TRBV6-6; CDR3nt: TGTGCCAGCATAATGTCAGGGGCCGGGGGCGGCTACACCTTC; CDR3aa: CASIMSGAGGGYTF
j_gene: TRBJ1-1; d_gene: -; abundance: -; v_gene: TRBV10-2; CDR3nt: TGCGCCAGCAACACTGGGAACACTGAAGCTTTCTTT; CDR3aa: CASNTGNTEAFF
j_gene: TRBJ1-5; d_gene: -; abundance: -; v_gene: TRBV28; CDR3nt: TGTGCCAGCAGCAGTTGGCCCGAGGGCAATCAGCCCCAGCATTTT; CDR3aa: CASSSWPEGNQPQHF
j_gene: TRBJ2-5; d_gene: TRBD1; abundance: -; v_gene: TRBV19; CDR3nt: TGTGCCAGTAGTACCCGGGACAGACAGTACTTC; CDR3aa: CASSTRDRQYF
j_gene: TRBJ1-5; d_gene: TRBD1; abundance: -; v_gene: TRBV7-8; CDR3nt: TGTGCCAGCAGCTTAGTGATGGGACAGAGGCAGCCCCAGCATTTT; CDR3aa: CASSLVMGQRQPQHF
j_gene: TRBJ2-7; d_gene: TRBD2; abundance: -; v_gene: TRBV5-1; CDR3nt: TGCGCCAGCAGCTTGGCGGGGGGGCCAAACTCCTACGAGCAGTACTTC; CDR3aa: CASSLAGGPNSYEQYF
j_gene: TRBJ1-1; d_gene: -; abundance: -; v_gene: TRBV18; CDR3nt: TGTGCCAGCTCACCACTAGGGAGGGAGCACACTGAAGCTTTCTTT; CDR3aa: CASSPLGREHTEAFF
j_gene: TRBJ1-2; d_gene: -; abundance: -; v_gene: TRBV6-5; CDR3nt: TGTGCCAGCGATGACATTAACTATGGCTACACCTTC; CDR3aa: CASDDINYGYTF
j_gene: TRBJ1-4; d_gene: TRBD1; abundance: -; v_gene: TRBV4-3; CDR3nt: TGCGCCAGCAGCCAAAGTCCAGGGGGCCTGGCTAATGAAAAACTGTTTTTT; CDR3aa: CASSQSPGGLANEKLFF
j_gene: TRBJ2-1; d_gene: -; abundance: -; v_gene: TRBV10-3; CDR3nt: TGTGCCATCAGTGAGTCTCCCAATGAGCAGTTCTTC; CDR3aa: CAISESPNEQFF